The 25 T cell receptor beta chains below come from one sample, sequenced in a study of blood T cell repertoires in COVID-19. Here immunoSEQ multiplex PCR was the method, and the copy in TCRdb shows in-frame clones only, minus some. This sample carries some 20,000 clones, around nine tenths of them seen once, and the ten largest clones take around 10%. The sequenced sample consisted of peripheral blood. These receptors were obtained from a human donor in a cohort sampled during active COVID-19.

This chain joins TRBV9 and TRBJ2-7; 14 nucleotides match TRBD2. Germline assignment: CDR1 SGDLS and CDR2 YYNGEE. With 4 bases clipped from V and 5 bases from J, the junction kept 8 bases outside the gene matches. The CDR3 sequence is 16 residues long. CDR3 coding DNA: TGTGCCAGCAGCTCGACTAGCGGGAGGGTAGTCCACGAGCAGTACTTC. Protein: CASSSTSGRVVHEQYF.

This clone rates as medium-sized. The CDR3 sequence: CASSIRGPYHYEQYF. In nucleotides, the CDR3 is TGTGCCAGCAGCATCAGGGGGCCCTACCACTACGAGCAGTACTTC. The chain links TRBV27 to TRBJ2-7; TRBD1 matches at 8 bases. The junction had 10 bases not matched to a gene; V was cut back by 6 bases and J by 3 bases. Germline-derived CDR1 and CDR2 are MNHEY and SMNVEV (reference sequence). The CDR3 has 15 amino acids.

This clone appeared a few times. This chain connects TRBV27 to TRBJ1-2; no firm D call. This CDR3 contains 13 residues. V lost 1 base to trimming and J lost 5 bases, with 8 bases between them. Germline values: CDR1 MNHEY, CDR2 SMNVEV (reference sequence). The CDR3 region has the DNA TGTGCCAGCAGTTTATGGGCAGAGTATGGCTACACCTTC. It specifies CASSLWAEYGYTF.

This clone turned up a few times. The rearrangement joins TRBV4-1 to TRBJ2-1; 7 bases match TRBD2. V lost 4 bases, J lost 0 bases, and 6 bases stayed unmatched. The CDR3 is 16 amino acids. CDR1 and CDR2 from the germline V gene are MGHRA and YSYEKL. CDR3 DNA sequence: TGCGCCAGCAGCCGACACGCTAGCGGCTCCTACAATGAGCAGTTCTTC. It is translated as CASSRHASGSYNEQFF.

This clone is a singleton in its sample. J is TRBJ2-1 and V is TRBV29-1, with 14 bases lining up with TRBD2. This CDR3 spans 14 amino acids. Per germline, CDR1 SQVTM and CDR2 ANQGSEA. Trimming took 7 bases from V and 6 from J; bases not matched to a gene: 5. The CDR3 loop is CSATGLAGGNEQFF. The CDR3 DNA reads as TGCAGCGCCACTGGACTAGCGGGGGGCAATGAGCAGTTCTTC.

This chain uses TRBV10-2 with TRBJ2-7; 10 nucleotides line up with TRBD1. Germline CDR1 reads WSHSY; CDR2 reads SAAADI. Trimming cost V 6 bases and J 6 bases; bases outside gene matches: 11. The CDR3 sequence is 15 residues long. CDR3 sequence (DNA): TGCGCCAGCAGCAACCAGGACAGGGGGGCTCTCGAGCAGTACTTC. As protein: CASSNQDRGALEQYF.

CDR3 bases: TGTGCCAGCAGTTTTCAGGGACAGGGGGGAGAGCAGTACTTC. Translating gives CASSFQGQGGEQYF. The V gene is TRBV28, the J gene TRBJ2-7; 11 nucleotides align to TRBD1. The CDR3 consists of 14 residues. The V and J ends lost 3 bases and 7 bases, in that order; junction bases with no gene match: 5. The germline gives CDR1 MDHEN, CDR2 SYDVKM.

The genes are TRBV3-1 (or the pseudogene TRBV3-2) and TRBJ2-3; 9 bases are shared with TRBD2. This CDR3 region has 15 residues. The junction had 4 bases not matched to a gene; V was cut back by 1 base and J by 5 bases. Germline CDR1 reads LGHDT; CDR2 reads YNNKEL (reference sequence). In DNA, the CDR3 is TGTGCCAGCAGCCAAGGCCTAGCGGGAATAGATACGCAGTATTTT. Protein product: CASSQGLAGIDTQYF.

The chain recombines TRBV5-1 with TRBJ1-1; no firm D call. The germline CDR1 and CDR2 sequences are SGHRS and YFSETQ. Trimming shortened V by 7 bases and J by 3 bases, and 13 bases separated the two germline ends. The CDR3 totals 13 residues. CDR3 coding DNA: TGCGCCAGCCAGACCCTAACAGACACTGAAGCTTTCTTT. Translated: CASQTLTDTEAFF.

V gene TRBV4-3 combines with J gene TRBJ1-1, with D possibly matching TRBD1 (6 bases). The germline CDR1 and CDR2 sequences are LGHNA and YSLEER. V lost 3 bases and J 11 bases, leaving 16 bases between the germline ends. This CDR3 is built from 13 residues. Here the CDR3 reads CASSQTRGFTAFF. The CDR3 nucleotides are TGCGCCAGCAGCCAGACCAGGGGTTTCACGGCTTTCTTT.

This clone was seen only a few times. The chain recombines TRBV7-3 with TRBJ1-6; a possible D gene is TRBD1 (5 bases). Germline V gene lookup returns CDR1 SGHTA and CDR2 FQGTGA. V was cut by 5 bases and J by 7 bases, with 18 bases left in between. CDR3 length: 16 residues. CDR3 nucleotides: TGTGCCAGCAGCCGCAGGCGGGGCGAGGGGAATTCACCCCTCCACTTT. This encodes CASSRRRGEGNSPLHF.

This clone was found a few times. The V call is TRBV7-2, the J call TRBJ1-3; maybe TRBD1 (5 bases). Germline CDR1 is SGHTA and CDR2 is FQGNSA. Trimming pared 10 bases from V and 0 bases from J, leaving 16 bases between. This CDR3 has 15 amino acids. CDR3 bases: TGTGCCACCTCAGCCGGGGGTAACTCTGGAAACACCATATATTTT. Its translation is CATSAGGNSGNTIYF.

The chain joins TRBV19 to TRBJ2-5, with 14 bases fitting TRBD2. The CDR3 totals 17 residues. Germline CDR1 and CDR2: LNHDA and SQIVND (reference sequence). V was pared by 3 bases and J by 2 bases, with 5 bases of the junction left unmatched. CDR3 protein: CASSMSGLAGDQETQYF. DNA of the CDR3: TGTGCCAGTAGTATGTCGGGACTAGCGGGGGATCAAGAGACCCAGTACTTC.

Here the CDR3 DNA reads TGCGCCAGCAGCCAAATTCTAGGGAACACTGAAGCTTTCTTT. It specifies CASSQILGNTEAFF. The chain joins TRBV4-3 to TRBJ1-1; D uncertain. CDR1 is LGHNA and CDR2 is YSLEER in the germline V gene. CDR3 length: 14 amino acids. V dropped 2 bases and J dropped 1 base, with 8 bases sitting between them.

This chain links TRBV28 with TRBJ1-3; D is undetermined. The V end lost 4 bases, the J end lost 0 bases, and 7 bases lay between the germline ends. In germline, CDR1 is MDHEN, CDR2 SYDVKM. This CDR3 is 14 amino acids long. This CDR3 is CASSSTSSGNTIYF. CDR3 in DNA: TGTGCCAGCAGTTCCACTAGCTCTGGAAACACCATATATTTT.

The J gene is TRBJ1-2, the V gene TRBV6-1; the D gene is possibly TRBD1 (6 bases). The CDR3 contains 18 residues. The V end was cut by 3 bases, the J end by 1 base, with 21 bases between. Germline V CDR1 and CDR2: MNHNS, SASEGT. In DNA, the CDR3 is TGTGCCAGCAGTGATCCCGGACAGCTGCTCACTAATAACTATGGCTACACCTTC. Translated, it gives CASSDPGQLLTNNYGYTF.

CDR3 loop: CASSPGGLLFF. The CDR3 DNA is TGCGCCAGCAGCCCGGGCGGGCTTCTGTTTTTT. The chain links TRBV4-3 to TRBJ1-4, with D unresolved. Germline CDR1 is LGHNA and CDR2 is YSLEER. The CDR3 is made up of 11 amino acids. Trimming took off 4 bases at V and 14 bases at J, with 11 bases between the two ends.

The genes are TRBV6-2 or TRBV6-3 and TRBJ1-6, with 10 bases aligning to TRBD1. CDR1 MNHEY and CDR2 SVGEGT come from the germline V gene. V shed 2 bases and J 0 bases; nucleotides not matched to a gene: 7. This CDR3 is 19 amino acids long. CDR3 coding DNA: TGTGCCAGCAGTTACGGGACAGGGGCTCGGAGCTCCTATAATTCACCCCTCCACTTT. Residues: CASSYGTGARSSYNSPLHF.

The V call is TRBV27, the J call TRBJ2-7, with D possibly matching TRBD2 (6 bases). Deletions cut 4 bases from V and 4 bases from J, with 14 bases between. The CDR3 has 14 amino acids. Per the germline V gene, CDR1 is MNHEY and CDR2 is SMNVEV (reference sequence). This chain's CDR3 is CASSSPGEVYEQYF. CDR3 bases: TGTGCCAGCAGTTCCCCGGGAGAGGTATACGAGCAGTACTTC.

This CDR3 reads CASGSEGNSPLHF. CDR3 bases: TGTGCCAGCGGTTCGGAGGGGAATTCACCCCTCCACTTT. The rearrangement uses TRBV2 and TRBJ1-6; TRBD1 might be the D (5 bases). Trimming took 8 bases from V and 7 from J, leaving 12 bases between them. The CDR3 spans 13 residues. Germline CDR1 is SNHLY and CDR2 is FYNNEI.

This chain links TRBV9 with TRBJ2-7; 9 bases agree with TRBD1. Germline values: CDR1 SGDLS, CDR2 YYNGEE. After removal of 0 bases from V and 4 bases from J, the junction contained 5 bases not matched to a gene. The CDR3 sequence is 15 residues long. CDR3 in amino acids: CASSVGGQGKYEQYF. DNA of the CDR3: TGTGCCAGCAGCGTAGGGGGACAGGGAAAGTACGAGCAGTACTTC.

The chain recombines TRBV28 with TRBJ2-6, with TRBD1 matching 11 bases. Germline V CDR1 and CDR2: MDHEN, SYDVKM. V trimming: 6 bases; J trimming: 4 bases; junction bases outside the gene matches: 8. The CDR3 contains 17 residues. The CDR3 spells CASSSDRGPGGANVLTF. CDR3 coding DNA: TGTGCCAGCAGCTCGGACAGGGGGCCAGGAGGGGCCAACGTCCTGACTTTC.

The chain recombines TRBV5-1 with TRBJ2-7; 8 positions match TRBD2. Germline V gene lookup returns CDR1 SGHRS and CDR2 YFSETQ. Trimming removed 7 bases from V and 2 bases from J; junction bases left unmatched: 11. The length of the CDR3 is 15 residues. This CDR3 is CASSSPQAGAYEQYF. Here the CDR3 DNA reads TGCGCCAGCTCCTCCCCCCAAGCGGGAGCCTACGAGCAGTACTTC.

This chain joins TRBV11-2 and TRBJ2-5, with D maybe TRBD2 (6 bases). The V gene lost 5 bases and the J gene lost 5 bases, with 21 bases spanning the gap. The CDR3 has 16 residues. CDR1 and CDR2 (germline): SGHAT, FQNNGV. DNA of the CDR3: TGTGCCAGCAGCCAAACCCCGACCCTGGGACTCGAGACCCAGTACTTC. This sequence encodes CASSQTPTLGLETQYF.

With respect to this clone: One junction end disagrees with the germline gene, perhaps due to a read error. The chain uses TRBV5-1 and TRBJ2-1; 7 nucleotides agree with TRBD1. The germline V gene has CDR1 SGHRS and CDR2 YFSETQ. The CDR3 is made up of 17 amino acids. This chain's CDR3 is CASNLARDSLRSHEQFF. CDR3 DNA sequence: TGCGCCAGCAACTTGGCCCGGGACAGTTTGAGGTCGCATGAGCAGTTCTTC.